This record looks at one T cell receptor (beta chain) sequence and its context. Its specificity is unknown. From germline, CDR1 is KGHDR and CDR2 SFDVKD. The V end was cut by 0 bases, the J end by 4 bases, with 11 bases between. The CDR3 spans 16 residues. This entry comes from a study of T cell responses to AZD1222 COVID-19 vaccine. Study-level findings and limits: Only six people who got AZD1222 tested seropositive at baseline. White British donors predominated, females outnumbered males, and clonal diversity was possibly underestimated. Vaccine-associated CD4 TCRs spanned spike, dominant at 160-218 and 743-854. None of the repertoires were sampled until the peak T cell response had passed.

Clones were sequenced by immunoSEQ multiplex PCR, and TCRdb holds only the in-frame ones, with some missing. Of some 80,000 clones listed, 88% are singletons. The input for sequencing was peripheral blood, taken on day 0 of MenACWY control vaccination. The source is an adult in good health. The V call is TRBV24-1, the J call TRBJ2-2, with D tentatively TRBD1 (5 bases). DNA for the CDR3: TGTGCCACCAGTGATTTGTGGCAGGGCGGCACCGGGGAGCTGTTTTTT. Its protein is CATSDLWQGGTGELFF.